This T cell receptor (beta chain) comes out of a study of blood T cell repertoires in COVID-19. The CDR3 has 15 residues. From germline, CDR1 is KGHSH and CDR2 LQKENI. Unmatched junction bases numbered 10, after V lost 4 bases and J lost 6 bases. Measured with immunoSEQ multiplex PCR; TCRdb has only the in-frame clones, and not every one. This sample carries about 130,000 clones, around 89% of them seen once, and the ten largest clones take 4.3%. J is TRBJ2-7 and V is TRBV18, with 9 bases fitting TRBD1. Sequencing was carried out using peripheral blood. The TCR was taken from a man aged 60-69 years with COVID-19, enrolled during active disease. The CDR3 here is CASSLGQGILSEQYF. In DNA, the CDR3 is TGTGCCAGCTCACTCGGACAGGGGATTCTCTCCGAGCAGTACTTC.